This entry concerns a single T cell receptor beta chain. Sequenced by immunoSEQ multiplex PCR; TCRdb stores in-frame clones only, minus some. This table has about 130,000 clones, roughly nine tenths appearing once. This entry comes from a study of cytomegalovirus exposure and HLA in healthy donors. CDR3 length equals 14 residues. The V segment lost 6 bases and the J segment 4 bases; nucleotides outside the gene matches: 5. Germline loops: CDR1 ENHRY, CDR2 SYGVKD. This sequence was found in a woman aged 18-35 years in good health and CMV-seronegative. The rearrangement joins TRBV10-3 to TRBJ1-3, with 8 bases matching TRBD1. The material sequenced was PBMCs. CDR3 sequence reads: CAIRGTGTGNTIYF. In nucleotides, the CDR3 is TGTGCCATCAGGGGGACAGGAACGGGAAACACCATATATTTT.